Detailed here is one TCR beta chain. The data are from a study of blood T cell repertoires in COVID-19. Trimming cost V 7 bases and J 1 base; bases outside gene matches: 6. This CDR3 is built from 14 residues. Germline V CDR1 and CDR2: MDHEN, SYDVKM. Profiling relied on immunoSEQ multiplex PCR, and the TCRdb table lists in-frame clones only, not all of them. The sample yields about 130,000 clones, around 89% seen once. V gene TRBV28 combines with J gene TRBJ2-7; TRBD1 matches 8 bases. Sequencing was done on a sample of peripheral blood. The receptor's source is a man aged 70-80 years with active COVID-19. The CDR3 loop is CASTSGTGSYEQYF. CDR3 DNA sequence: TGTGCCAGCACCTCCGGGACAGGTTCCTACGAGCAGTACTTC.